This TCR beta chain was obtained from a study of blood T cell repertoires in COVID-19. For the study at large: Sites across the United States, Italy and Spain contributed samples from acute and convalescent COVID-19. T cells, B-cell-depleted T cells, or PBMCs supplied cDNA or gDNA.

This clone appeared a few times. How the authors handled the data: From reference gene primer amplification, estimates of nucleated cell counts were derived. Sequenced by immunoSEQ multiplex PCR; TCRdb stores in-frame clones only, minus some. From that table come the V and J calls and clone size; the DNA was used to work out D and trimming. This sample yields 120,000 to 150,000 clones, of which about four fifths are seen a single time; 8% belongs to the top ten. The CDR3 extends over 14 amino acids. Germline values: CDR1 SGHAT, CDR2 FQNNGV. V was pared by 2 bases and J by 0 bases, with 7 bases between.

This chain links TRBV11-2 with TRBJ1-1; D is unclear. Sequencing was carried out using peripheral blood. This clonotype originated in a human donor in a cohort sampled during active COVID-19. The CDR3 loop reads CASSLIYMNTEAFF. In DNA form, the CDR3 reads TGTGCCAGCAGCTTAATCTATATGAACACTGAAGCTTTCTTT.